Shown below are 25 T cell receptor beta chains from a single sample sequenced in a study of tissue T cells after allogeneic stem cell transplantation (dated by TCRdb to 2022 to 2024). The library came from the immunoSEQ multiplex PCR assay. TCRdb limited this immuneACCESS table to in-frame rearrangements with V and J called. A share of clones is missing; checked studies link under half to unresolved V genes, and the rest is unexplained. The sample contains approximately 11,000 clones, around two fifths of them found a single time. The top ten clones comprise under 2% of the sample. The intended sense of this specimen's time point label: mouse harvest day 7 after allogeneic transplant. Each mouse graft, delivered by tail vein injection, combined 10^6 splenic CD5+ T cells with 10^7 T-cell-depleted bone marrow cells. The sample was skin. These receptors came from a female BALB/c mouse given C57BL/6 T cells with graft-versus-host disease after an allogeneic hematopoietic cell transplant.

This clone qualifies as medium-sized. Gene names follow the mouse nomenclature. Sequencing ends 1 residue short of the CDR3 end; the germline J gene provides the rest. The chain employs TRBV23 and TRBJ1-3; TRBD1 is the table's D call, not checked against the DNA. The V gene's germline CDR1 is KGHTA and CDR2 FQNQQP. The length of the CDR3 is 13 residues. CDR3 DNA (partial): TGCTCCAGCAGACAGAATTCTGGAAATACGCTCTAT. Its translation: CSSRQNSGNTLY. The entire CDR3 is CSSRQNSGNTLYF.

By proportion, this clone is medium-sized. The gene symbols are mouse symbols. With the read ending 1 residue before the CDR3 end, the germline J gene is used to fill in that end. V is TRBV14 and J is TRBJ2-1; D remains unclear. Deletions cut 1 base from V and 1 base from J, with 0 bases between. From germline, CDR1 is SGHDT and CDR2 FRDEAV. The length of the CDR3 is 12 residues. The CDR3 bases that were read are TGTGCCAGCAGTTTCAACTATGCTGAGCAGTTC. As protein: CASSFNYAEQF. The full CDR3 reads CASSFNYAEQFF.

As regards this clone: The genes are named according to mouse. From the germline J gene comes the end of the CDR3, since the read stops 1 residue before it. This same CDR3 is encoded by further DNA sequences in the sample. The genes are TRBV31 and TRBJ2-7, with TRBD2 identical over 7 bases. The CDR3 covers 13 residues. Germline V lookup: CDR1 GKSSPN, CDR2 SITVG. With V trimmed by 3 bases and J by 0 bases, 2 bases remained unmatched. CDR3 in amino acids: CAWSLGVSYEQYF. Incomplete CDR3 DNA: TGTGCCTGGAGCCTGGGGGTCTCCTATGAACAGTAC.

This clone was seen only a few times. Genes and germline come from the mouse. Here the CDR3 reads CASSPQDSGNTLYF. CDR3 DNA (partial): TGTGCCAGCAGCCCCCAGGATTCTGGAAATACGCTCTAT. The chain employs TRBV14 and TRBJ1-3, with D unresolved. Read sequence stops 1 residue before the CDR3 end, and the germline J gene provides the missing end. CDR1 is SGHDT and CDR2 is FRDEAV in the germline V gene. Trimming removed 5 bases at V and 0 bases at J, with 9 bases between. This CDR3 region has 14 residues.

Notes on this clone: Each gene name is a mouse one. The part of the CDR3 DNA that was read is TGTGCCAGCAGCCAAGACACAGATGCTGAGCAGTTC. Translated, it gives CASSQDTDAEQF. The CDR3 in its entirety is CASSQDTDAEQFF. The chain recombines TRBV5 with TRBJ2-1, with D hard to call. The read is 1 residue too short to cover the CDR3 end, so that end is filled in from the germline J gene. CDR1 is LGHNA, CDR2 YNLKQL, per germline (reference sequence). Trimming stripped 0 bases from V and 5 bases from J, with 5 bases between. The CDR3 loop spans 13 amino acids.

A note on this clone: Gene names refer to mouse genes. The CDR3 extends 1 residue past the end of the read, so its final part is completed from the germline J gene. V usage is TRBV3 and J usage is TRBJ1-2; D uncertain. V lost 1 base, J lost 1 base, and 4 bases lay in between. Germline-derived CDR1 and CDR2 are SNHLY and FYNGKV (reference sequence). The CDR3 is 13 amino acids. The CDR3 here is CASSLDRNSDYTF. CDR3 DNA (partial): TGTGCCAGCAGCTTAGACAGAAACTCCGACTACACC.

About this clone itself: Gene and germline names: mouse. The CDR3 region is CASSPGQGTGTLYF. The DNA read from the CDR3 is TGTGCCAGCAGCCCGGGACAGGGGACGGGCACCTTGTAC. The J gene is TRBJ2-4, the V gene TRBV3, with 10 positions matching TRBD1. The read comes to an end 1 residue before the CDR3 does, leaving the germline J gene to fill in the end. CDR1 SNHLY and CDR2 FYNGKV come from the germline V gene (reference sequence). The J segment lost 8 bases and the V segment lost 5 bases, leaving 7 bases of the junction unmatched. The CDR3 consists of 14 residues.

The table lists this clone with a few counts. The germline and genes are mouse ones. The covered CDR3 bases are TGTGCCAGCAGTCTGGAGGGGCACACCGGGCAGCTCTAC. Translation: CASSLEGHTGQLY. The entire CDR3 protein reads CASSLEGHTGQLYF. J is TRBJ2-2 and V is TRBV26; the D gene could be TRBD1 or TRBD2 (5 bases each). The CDR3 end lies 1 residue beyond the end of the read and is filled in from the germline J gene. CDR1 and CDR2 (germline): KGHPV, FQNQEV (reference sequence). This CDR3 region has 14 residues. V was pared by 2 bases and J by 3 bases, with 7 bases between.

Turning to this clone: Gene and germline names: mouse. The read ends 1 residue shy of where the CDR3 ends; the end is completed using the germline J gene. The chain recombines TRBV3 with TRBJ2-5; a weak D match, TRBD1 (7 bases). Per germline, CDR1 SNHLY and CDR2 FYNGKV (reference sequence). The CDR3 runs to 14 residues. V gave up 0 bases and J gave up 6 bases, with 10 bases separating them. CDR3 bases read: TGTGCCAGCAGCTTAGCGAGAGGGGGCGACACCCAGTAC. Translation: CASSLARGGDTQY. The whole CDR3 protein reads CASSLARGGDTQYF.

As concerns this clone: Gene names are the mouse ones. The read terminates 1 residue ahead of where the CDR3 ends, so the germline J gene completes it. The chain is built from TRBV26 and TRBJ1-4, with D possibly TRBD1 on 6 matching bases. The CDR3 has 15 residues. Trimming took off 6 bases at V and 2 bases at J, with 13 bases between the two ends. The germline CDR1 and CDR2 sequences are KGHPV and FQNQEV (reference sequence). Partial CDR3 DNA: TGTGCCAGCAGCGCGGGCGGGACATCCAACGAAAGATTATTT. Its protein is CASSAGGTSNERLF. The entire CDR3 is CASSAGGTSNERLFF. The variable domain in full, with the rest retrieved from reference TRBV26 and TRBJ1-4, is NSKVIQTPRYLVKGQGQKAKMRCIPEKGHPVVFWYQQNKNNEFKFLINFQNQEVLQQIDMTEKRFSAECPSNSPCSLEIQSSEAGDSALYLCASSAGGTSNERLFFGHGTKLSVL.

A note on this clone: Here the gene names and germline are mouse. Coverage ceases 1 residue before the CDR3 finishes, and the germline J gene fills in the end. The J gene is TRBJ2-5, the V gene TRBV19; tentatively, D is TRBD1 (5 bases). The CDR3 runs to 12 residues. The germline gives CDR1 FNHDT, CDR2 SITEND (reference sequence). The ends were cut back, 5 bases at V and 6 bases at J, with 10 bases in the middle. The sequenced CDR3 bases are TGTGCCAGCAGAGCAGGGAGGGACACCCAGTAC. Translated: CASRAGRDTQY. In full, the CDR3 is CASRAGRDTQYF.

On this clone itself: Each gene name is a mouse one. The CDR3 goes on 1 residue after the read ends, and that part is filled in from the germline J gene. The V and J genes are TRBV13-1 and TRBJ2-7; a possible D gene is TRBD2 (6 bases). This CDR3 spans 14 amino acids. V shed 0 bases and J shed 4 bases, with 11 bases lying between them. The germline CDR1 and CDR2 sequences are NSHNY and SYGAGN. The sequenced part of the CDR3 DNA is TGTGCCAGCAGTGATGGCGGGGGGAGGTATGAACAGTAC. Protein: CASSDGGGRYEQY. The entire CDR3 is CASSDGGGRYEQYF.

The sample holds one count of this clone. The genes and germline here are from mouse. The read halts 1 residue ahead of the CDR3 end, with the missing end drawn from the germline J gene. This sequence joins TRBV29 and TRBJ2-4, with D maybe TRBD2 (5 bases). The length of the CDR3 is 14 residues. Trimming took 4 bases from V and 0 from J, leaving 8 bases between them. Germline V gene sequence: CDR1 MSHET, CDR2 SYDVDS. CDR3 loop: CASSYWGSQNTLYF. Incomplete CDR3 DNA: TGTGCTAGCAGTTATTGGGGTAGTCAAAACACCTTGTAC.

Remarks on this clone: Germline and genes: mouse. Read data end 1 residue before the CDR3 end; the end is taken from the germline J gene. The V and J genes are TRBV26 and TRBJ1-2, with a weak D call TRBD1 (5 bases). CDR3 length: 13 residues. V was trimmed by 4 bases and J by 2 bases, leaving 8 bases between them. Germline V lookup: CDR1 KGHPV, CDR2 FQNQEV (reference sequence). Partial CDR3 DNA: TGTGCCAGCAGTCGCAGACAGAACTCCGACTACACC. This sequence encodes CASSRRQNSDYT. The whole CDR3 protein is CASSRRQNSDYTF.

Remarks on this clone: Genes and germline are mouse. The missing CDR3 end, 1 residue past where the read stops, is filled in from the germline J gene. The same CDR3 also results from other DNA sequences found in this sample. V usage is TRBV26 and J usage is TRBJ1-1; D not certain. The CDR3 totals 13 residues. The V and J ends lost 2 bases and 4 bases respectively, with 8 bases between them. Germline V CDR1 and CDR2: KGHPV, FQNQEV (reference sequence). CDR3 in amino acids: CASSLREGTEVFF. CDR3 bases read: TGTGCCAGCAGTCTGCGGGAGGGCACAGAAGTCTTC.

With regard to this clone: Gene names and germline refer to mouse. Coverage ceases 1 residue before the CDR3 finishes, and the germline J gene fills in the end. This chain joins TRBV31 and TRBJ2-7; D gene ambiguous. Trimming removed 0 bases from V and 3 bases from J, with 3 bases in between. This CDR3 has 11 amino acids. Per the germline V gene, CDR1 is GKSSPN and CDR2 is SITVG. CDR3 DNA (partial): TGTGCCTGGAGTCTATTCTATGAACAGTAC. This gives the protein CAWSLFYEQY. The whole CDR3 protein reads CAWSLFYEQYF.

Concerning this clone: Germline and genes here are mouse. The read finishes 1 residue shy of the CDR3 end, and the germline J gene is used to complete it. The V gene is TRBV26, the J gene TRBJ1-1; TRBD1 agrees at 7 bases. The CDR3 is 14 residues long. V lost 3 bases to trimming and J lost 5 bases; unmatched junction nucleotides: 6. Germline V CDR1 and CDR2: KGHPV, FQNQEV (reference sequence). The sequenced CDR3 bases are TGTGCCAGCAGTCTCTTAGGGGGCGCGACAGAAGTCTTC. It translates to CASSLLGGATEVF. The CDR3 in full is CASSLLGGATEVFF.

As regards this clone: The gene names here belong to mouse. The read finishes 1 residue shy of the CDR3 end, and the germline J gene is used to complete it. This chain connects TRBV26 to TRBJ1-5; D gene ambiguous. The V end lost 4 bases, the J end lost 3 bases, and 7 bases lay between the germline ends. Per germline, CDR1 KGHPV and CDR2 FQNQEV (reference sequence). The CDR3 spans 13 residues. This CDR3 is CASSRNSNQAPLF. Partial CDR3 DNA: TGTGCCAGCAGTCGGAATTCCAACCAGGCTCCGCTT.

This clone is medium-sized in the sample. Genes and germline come from the mouse. The read terminates 1 residue ahead of where the CDR3 ends, so the germline J gene completes it. This chain joins TRBV16 and TRBJ2-7; D is unresolved. The CDR3 covers 12 residues. V was shortened by 1 base and J by 2 bases, with 3 bases between the two germline ends. Germline V lookup: CDR1 SGHSA, CDR2 FRNQAP. The sequenced part of the CDR3 DNA is TGTGCAAGCAGCTTAGTGGCCTATGAACAGTAC. Residues: CASSLVAYEQY. From start to end, the CDR3 is CASSLVAYEQYF.

The table lists this clone with a few counts. Gene names denote mouse genes. Read sequence stops 1 residue before the CDR3 end, and the germline J gene provides the missing end. The chain recombines TRBV19 with TRBJ1-4; no reliable D call. Germline V CDR1 and CDR2: FNHDT, SITEND (reference sequence). This CDR3 is 14 amino acids long. Trimming took off 1 base at V and 2 bases at J, with 6 bases between the two ends. The CDR3 reads CASSIPRSNERLFF. The sequenced CDR3 bases are TGTGCCAGCAGTATACCCAGGTCCAACGAAAGATTATTT.

This clone turned up a few times. Gene names and germline refer to mouse. The CDR3 extends 1 residue past the end of the read, so its final part is completed from the germline J gene. This chain links TRBV26 with TRBJ2-2; 10 nucleotides agree with TRBD2. This CDR3 region has 16 residues. Germline V gene data show CDR1 as KGHPV and CDR2 as FQNQEV (reference sequence). With 6 bases clipped from V and 0 bases from J, the junction kept 4 bases outside the gene matches. CDR3 protein: CASRELGGANTGQLYF. The part of the CDR3 DNA that was read is TGTGCCAGCAGAGAACTGGGGGGGGCAAACACCGGGCAGCTCTAC.

In its sample, this clone is medium-sized. Genes here carry mouse names. From the germline J gene comes the end of the CDR3, since the read stops 1 residue before it. The V gene is TRBV26, the J gene TRBJ2-7; 9 nucleotides line up with TRBD2. The V gene's germline CDR1 is KGHPV and CDR2 FQNQEV (reference sequence). The CDR3 has 14 residues. J lost 0 bases, V lost 8 bases, and 5 bases had no gene match. The CDR3 bases that were read are TGTGCCAGCTTTGACTGGGGGAGCTCCTATGAACAGTAC. Its translation is CASFDWGSSYEQY. The whole CDR3 is CASFDWGSSYEQYF.

This clone was seen more than once but under ten times. The listed genes are named as in mouse. The covered CDR3 bases are TGTGCAAGCAGCCGGGAGGGAAATTCTGGAAATACGCTCTAT. As protein: CASSREGNSGNTLY. The entire CDR3 protein is CASSREGNSGNTLYF. The chain links TRBV16 to TRBJ1-3; no clear D gene. The read terminates 1 residue before the CDR3 end, so the remaining end is supplied by the germline J gene. Deletions cut 5 bases from V and 0 bases from J, with 11 bases between. CDR3 length equals 15 residues. The germline V gene has CDR1 SGHSA and CDR2 FRNQAP.

In the case of this clone: Gene names and germline match the mouse. The sequenced fragment ends 1 residue before the CDR3 boundary, so the rest is inferred from the germline J gene. This chain connects TRBV26 to TRBJ2-2; 7 bases map to TRBD1. Germline loops: CDR1 KGHPV, CDR2 FQNQEV (reference sequence). The ends lost 2 bases at V and 0 bases at J; junction bases unmatched: 3. This CDR3 spans 16 amino acids. Incomplete CDR3 DNA: TGTGCCAGCAGTCTGAGCCAGGGGGCAAACACCGGGCAGCTCTAC. Translated, it gives CASSLSQGANTGQLY. The entire CDR3 protein is CASSLSQGANTGQLYF.

On this clone: Germline and genes here are mouse. The read ends 1 residue before the CDR3 terminus; that terminus is restored from the germline J gene. The chain carries TRBV30 and TRBJ2-4; 14 nucleotides agree with TRBD2. CDR1 is SQVVS, CDR2 ANEGSEA, per germline. There are 16 residues in the CDR3. Trimming took 0 bases from V and 3 from J; bases not matched to a gene: 2. This chain's CDR3 is CSSRDRDWGGQNTLYF. Incomplete CDR3 DNA: TGTAGTTCTAGAGATCGGGACTGGGGGGGCCAAAACACCTTGTAC.